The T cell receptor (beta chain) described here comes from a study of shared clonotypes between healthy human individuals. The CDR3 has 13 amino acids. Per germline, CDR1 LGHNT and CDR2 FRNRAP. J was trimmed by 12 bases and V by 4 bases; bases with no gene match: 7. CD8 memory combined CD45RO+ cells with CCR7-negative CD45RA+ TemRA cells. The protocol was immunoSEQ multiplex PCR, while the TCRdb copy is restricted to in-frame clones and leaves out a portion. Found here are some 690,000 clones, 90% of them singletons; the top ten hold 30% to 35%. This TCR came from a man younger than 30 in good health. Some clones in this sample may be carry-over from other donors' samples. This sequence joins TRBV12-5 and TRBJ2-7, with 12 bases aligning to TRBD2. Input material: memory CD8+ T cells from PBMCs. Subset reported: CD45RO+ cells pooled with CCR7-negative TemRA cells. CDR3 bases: TGTGCTAGTGGTTCAGGACTAGCGGGACGTCTGTACTTC. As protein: CASGSGLAGRLYF.